The 10 T cell receptor beta chains below all came from one sample that was sequenced in a study of blood T cell repertoires in COVID-19. Clones were sequenced by immunoSEQ multiplex PCR, and TCRdb holds only the in-frame ones, with some missing. This sample yields 150,000 to 200,000 clones, of which about 83% are seen a single time; around 13% belongs to the top ten. Sequenced material: peripheral blood. These receptors were taken from a woman aged 65 to 85 with COVID-19, enrolled during active disease.

This clone has a handful of counts. The V call is TRBV5-1, the J call TRBJ2-3; 9 nucleotides match TRBD1. J gave up 2 bases and V 4 bases, and 8 bases lay outside the gene matches. The CDR3 runs 16 residues. The germline CDR1 and CDR2 sequences are SGHRS and YFSETQ. This chain's CDR3 is CASSHPGQGPTDTQYF. The CDR3 region has the DNA TGCGCCAGCAGCCACCCGGGACAGGGCCCCACAGATACGCAGTATTTT.

V is TRBV12-3 or TRBV12-4 and J is TRBJ2-7; D not resolved. The length of the CDR3 is 13 residues. Trimming stripped 1 base from V and 9 bases from J, with 13 bases between. The CDR3 DNA reads TGTGCCAGCAGTTTAGAAGTGGCATCCCGGCAGTACTTC. As protein: CASSLEVASRQYF.

The chain combines TRBV12-3 or TRBV12-4 with TRBJ1-3; no clear D gene. CDR3 length: 10 amino acids. The V end was cut by 5 bases, the J end by 6 bases, with 2 bases between. This CDR3 reads CASSLNTIYF. The CDR3 DNA follows: TGTGCCAGCAGTCTAAACACCATATATTTT.

V usage is TRBV28 and J usage is TRBJ2-1, with 8 bases aligning to TRBD2. Per germline, CDR1 MDHEN and CDR2 SYDVKM. The CDR3 is made up of 16 amino acids. Unmatched junction bases numbered 5, after V lost 4 bases and J lost 0 bases. CDR3 amino acids: CASSSLAGSSYNEQFF. DNA for the CDR3: TGTGCCAGCAGTTCCTTAGCGGGGAGCTCCTACAATGAGCAGTTCTTC.

The CDR3: CASSPNQNTRGQHF. DNA for the CDR3: TGTGCCAGCAGCCCGAACCAAAATACCAGGGGCCAGCATTTT. The chain carries TRBV7-2 and TRBJ1-5; perhaps TRBD1 as D (6 bases). Germline V CDR1 and CDR2: SGHTA, FQGNSA. V dropped 5 bases and J dropped 12 bases, with 20 bases sitting between them. The CDR3 runs to 14 residues.

This clone came up a few times. The sample has other DNA sequences that encode this CDR3 too. This sequence joins TRBV3-1 (or the pseudogene TRBV3-2) and TRBJ1-5; D unresolved. The CDR3 spans 14 residues. Germline CDR1 LGHDT, CDR2 YNNKEL (reference sequence). V dropped 1 base and J dropped 6 bases, with 10 bases sitting between them. The CDR3 nucleotides read TGTGCCAGCAGCCAAGCGGGGTCCGGTCAGCCCCAGCATTTT. Its translation is CASSQAGSGQPQHF.

This clone was seen once. J is TRBJ2-4 and V is TRBV27, with 8 bases fitting TRBD2. CDR1 and CDR2 from the germline V gene are MNHEY and SMNVEV (reference sequence). V shed 3 bases and J 5 bases; nucleotides not matched to a gene: 3. This CDR3 contains 14 residues. CDR3 DNA sequence: TGTGCCAGCAGTTTTAGCGGGGTTGAAAACATTCAGTACTTC. This gives the protein CASSFSGVENIQYF.

With regard to this clone: An end of the junction does not agree with germline; a read error may underlie this. The chain joins TRBV25-1 to TRBJ2-1; 11 bases agree with TRBD2. The CDR3 length is 14 residues. From germline, CDR1 is MGHDK and CDR2 SYGVNS. The CDR3 DNA sequence: TGTGCCAGCAGTGAGATAGGACTAGCGGGTCCAATACTCTTC. It translates to CASSEIGLAGPILF.

The sample holds one count of this clone. V and J are TRBV29-1 and TRBJ2-5; maybe TRBD1 (6 bases). This CDR3 has 13 residues. The germline V gene encodes CDR1 SQVTM and CDR2 ANQGSEA. Deletions cut 3 bases from V and 4 bases from J, with 12 bases between. CDR3 in DNA: TGCAGCGTTGATAACAGGGTCGGAGAGACCCAGTACTTC. It codes for CSVDNRVGETQYF.

The rearrangement joins TRBV6-5 to TRBJ1-2; perhaps TRBD1 as D (6 bases). The ends were cut back, 5 bases at V and 2 bases at J, with 12 bases in the middle. CDR1 is MNHEY and CDR2 is SVGAGI in the germline V gene. The CDR3 totals 14 residues. The CDR3 bases are TGTGCCAGCAGTATAAGGACAGTAAACTATGGCTACACCTTC. The encoded protein is CASSIRTVNYGYTF.